The 20 T cell receptor beta chains given below trace back to one sample, sequenced in a study of shared clonotypes between healthy human individuals. Using immunoSEQ multiplex PCR, the repertoire was profiled, and TCRdb retains in-frame clones only, with some absent. The sample lists fewer than 1.6 million clones, just under 99% occurring once. The sequencing sample was made of naive CD4+ T cells sorted from blood. The subset here: CD45RA+ positively selected. Every receptor here comes from a man in his thirties or forties in good health.

The rearrangement uses TRBV5-1 and TRBJ2-7; 7 positions agree with TRBD2. V lost 4 bases to trimming and J lost 5 bases; unmatched junction nucleotides: 24. In germline, CDR1 is SGHRS, CDR2 YFSETQ. The CDR3 sequence is 19 residues long. In DNA, the CDR3 is TGCGCCAGCAGCGGAGGTTCTAGCGGTAACCTCCAGCTTTTGGACGAGCAGTACTTC. This gives the protein CASSGGSSGNLQLLDEQYF.

This clone appeared a single time. Mismatch with germline at one junction end may stem from a read error. The V call is TRBV4-2, the J call TRBJ1-5; D uncertain. The CDR3 is 14 residues long. Germline V lookup: CDR1 LGHNA, CDR2 YNFKEQ. The CDR3 here is CASSQGNPNQPQHF. Here the CDR3 DNA reads TGTGCCAGCAGTCAAGGGAACCCGAACCAGCCCCAGCATTTT.

The V and J genes are TRBV29-1 and TRBJ1-1, with unresolved D. Trimming took off 2 bases at V and 1 base at J, with 5 bases between the two ends. The germline V gene has CDR1 SQVTM and CDR2 ANQGSEA. The CDR3 has 12 amino acids. CDR3 residues: CSVELENTEAFF. CDR3 nucleotide sequence: TGCAGCGTTGAATTGGAGAACACTGAAGCTTTCTTT.

This chain joins TRBV7-6 and TRBJ2-5; weak D call: TRBD2 (5 bases). Germline loops: CDR1 SGHVS, CDR2 FNYEAQ. This CDR3 comprises 17 residues. Trimming left V 1 base short and J 3 bases short, with 18 bases between. This CDR3 is CASSLDVVSFGKETQYF. The CDR3 DNA reads TGTGCCAGCAGCTTAGACGTTGTGTCCTTCGGGAAAGAGACCCAGTACTTC.

This sequence joins TRBV7-2 and TRBJ2-1; D perhaps matches TRBD1 (5 bases). This CDR3 contains 13 residues. Germline V gene data show CDR1 as SGHTA and CDR2 as FQGNSA. Deletions cut 8 bases from V and 2 bases from J, with 10 bases between. CDR3 in amino acids: CASQGDTYNEQFF. CDR3 DNA sequence: TGTGCCAGCCAGGGCGATACCTACAATGAGCAGTTCTTC.

This chain connects TRBV6-5 to TRBJ1-1, with D hard to call. Germline V gene data show CDR1 as MNHEY and CDR2 as SVGAGI. Deletions cut 7 bases from V and 0 bases from J, with 15 bases between. The CDR3 consists of 15 residues. The CDR3 region has the DNA TGTGCCAGCAAAAGGAAATTCGACATGAACACTGAAGCTTTCTTT. It specifies CASKRKFDMNTEAFF.

V and J are TRBV2 and TRBJ2-7, with 8 positions matching TRBD2. Germline CDR1 is SNHLY and CDR2 is FYNNEI. With 5 bases clipped from V and 6 bases from J, the junction kept 6 bases outside the gene matches. The length of the CDR3 is 13 residues. The CDR3 protein is CASSLGREAEQYF. CDR3 bases: TGTGCCAGCAGTCTCGGGAGGGAAGCCGAGCAGTACTTC. The entire variable domain, with the rest obtained from reference TRBV2 and TRBJ2-7, is as follows: EPEVTQTPSHQVTQMGQEVILRCVPISNHLYFYWYRQILGQKVEFLVSFYNNEISEKSEIFDDQFSVERPDGSNFTLKIRSTKLEDSAMYFCASSLGREAEQYFGPGTRLTVT.

In regard to this clone: The same CDR3 arises from other DNA sequences in this sample as well. The CDR3 DNA reads as TGCGCCAGCAGCTTACAGGGACCTAATGAAAAACTGTTTTTT. This sequence encodes CASSLQGPNEKLFF. V gene TRBV5-1 combines with J gene TRBJ1-4, with D possibly being TRBD1 (6 bases). V gave up 2 bases and J gave up 3 bases, with 8 bases separating them. This CDR3 spans 14 amino acids. The germline V gene has CDR1 SGHRS and CDR2 YFSETQ.

This chain joins TRBV19 and TRBJ1-1; tentatively, D is TRBD1 (5 bases). Trimming took off 3 bases at V and 3 bases at J, with 11 bases between the two ends. Germline V gene lookup returns CDR1 LNHDA and CDR2 SQIVND (reference sequence). This CDR3 region has 14 residues. DNA for the CDR3: TGTGCCAGTAGTATTTTTCAGGGTGACACTGAAGCTTTCTTT. Translation gives CASSIFQGDTEAFF.

The genes are TRBV5-3 and TRBJ2-3; 8 nucleotides agree with TRBD1. TRBV5-3 is given ORF status, its function remaining uncertain. The CDR3 extends over 19 amino acids. V gave up 0 bases and J gave up 9 bases; unmatched junction bases: 21. The CDR3: CARSLAGGLGPVLTRTQYF. The CDR3 DNA is TGTGCCAGAAGCTTGGCAGGGGGCTTAGGACCCGTCTTAACACGCACGCAGTATTTT.

The CDR3 DNA reads as TGTGCCAGCTCAGCGACCGGGAGGCAGGGACCTAACTATGGCTACACCTTC. Translating gives CASSATGRQGPNYGYTF. The chain recombines TRBV18 with TRBJ1-2; D is possibly TRBD1 (5 bases). CDR1 is KGHSH and CDR2 is LQKENI in the germline V gene. The V gene lost 5 bases and the J gene lost 0 bases, with 19 bases spanning the gap. This CDR3 has 17 residues.

CDR3 protein: CATSGAYPSTDTQYF. CDR3 coding DNA: TGTGCCACCAGTGGGGCCTACCCTAGCACAGATACGCAGTATTTT. The chain has TRBV15 and TRBJ2-3, with a possible D match to TRBD1 (5 bases). Trimming took 6 bases from V and 0 from J, leaving 13 bases between them. The CDR3 is made up of 15 amino acids. Germline CDR1 LNHNV, CDR2 YYDKDF (reference sequence).

V is TRBV5-4 and J is TRBJ1-1; D gene unclear. V lost 4 bases to trimming and J lost 3 bases, with 13 bases between them. This CDR3 region has 14 residues. Per germline, CDR1 SGHNT and CDR2 YYREEE (reference sequence). DNA of the CDR3: TGTGCCAGCAGCCATCCTAACTCGGACACTGAAGCTTTCTTT. Amino acid sequence: CASSHPNSDTEAFF.

This chain uses TRBV2 with TRBJ2-1, with 8 bases that match TRBD2. The CDR3 contains 14 residues. The ends lost 7 bases at V and 4 bases at J; junction bases unmatched: 6. CDR1 SNHLY and CDR2 FYNNEI come from the germline V gene. The CDR3 region has the DNA TGTGCCAGCAACCGGGAGGGCGGGTACAATGAGCAGTTCTTC. Translating it yields CASNREGGYNEQFF.

With regard to this clone: The sample has other DNA sequences that encode this CDR3 too. The genes are TRBV28 and TRBJ2-2; no reliable D call. Trimming cost V 5 bases and J 5 bases, with 6 bases left between them. There are 12 residues in the CDR3. CDR1 MDHEN and CDR2 SYDVKM come from the germline V gene. Here the CDR3 reads CASSLRTGELFF. Here the CDR3 DNA reads TGTGCCAGCAGTCTTAGAACCGGGGAGCTGTTTTTT.

This chain connects TRBV7-9 to TRBJ2-3; D might be TRBD2 (5 bases). Trimming stripped 5 bases from V and 1 base from J, with 16 bases between. CDR3 length: 16 amino acids. Germline assignment: CDR1 SEHNR and CDR2 FQNEAQ (reference sequence). CDR3 residues: CASSAKVRVGTDTQYF. CDR3 DNA sequence: TGTGCCAGCAGCGCCAAGGTGCGGGTTGGCACAGATACGCAGTATTTT. The entire variable domain, with the rest obtained from reference TRBV7-9 and TRBJ2-3, is as follows: DTGVSQNPRHKITKRGQNVTFRCDPISEHNRLYWYRQTLGQGPEFLTYFQNEAQLEKSRLLSDRFSAERPKGSFSTLEIQRTEQGDSAMYLCASSAKVRVGTDTQYFGPGTRLTVL.

This clone was seen just once. The chain recombines TRBV28 with TRBJ1-2; D uncertain. Trimming pared 2 bases from V and 0 bases from J, leaving 10 bases between. CDR1 is MDHEN and CDR2 is SYDVKM in the germline V gene. There are 15 residues in the CDR3. DNA of the CDR3: TGTGCCAGCAGTTTACCGCACACGTCTAACTATGGCTACACCTTC. Protein: CASSLPHTSNYGYTF.

This clone was counted once. The genes are TRBV29-1 and TRBJ2-1, with TRBD1 matching 7 bases. Germline V gene lookup returns CDR1 SQVTM and CDR2 ANQGSEA. The CDR3 is made up of 14 amino acids. V shed 6 bases, J shed 1 base, and the junction held 6 bases outside the gene matches. CDR3 region: CSVQRGLSYNEQFF. The CDR3 DNA follows: TGCAGCGTCCAAAGGGGGCTTTCCTACAATGAGCAGTTCTTC.

This chain joins TRBV7-9 and TRBJ2-7, with D perhaps TRBD1 or TRBD2 (6 bases each). Germline CDR1 SEHNR, CDR2 FQNEAQ (reference sequence). This CDR3 is built from 18 residues. Trimming stripped 4 bases from V and 2 bases from J, with 24 bases between. The CDR3 sequence: CASSSARGWTENAYEQYF. CDR3 bases: TGTGCCAGCAGCTCAGCGCGGGGCTGGACAGAAAACGCCTACGAGCAGTACTTC. Filled out from reference TRBV7-9 and TRBJ2-7, the complete variable domain reads DTGVSQNPRHKITKRGQNVTFRCDPISEHNRLYWYRQTLGQGPEFLTYFQNEAQLEKSRLLSDRFSAERPKGSFSTLEIQRTEQGDSAMYLCASSSARGWTENAYEQYFGPGTRLTVT.

V is TRBV15 and J is TRBJ1-5; no clear D gene. Germline V lookup: CDR1 LNHNV, CDR2 YYDKDF (reference sequence). This CDR3 contains 16 residues. V lost 1 base, J lost 2 bases, and 12 bases lay in between. The CDR3 sequence is CATSRAEDYGNQPQHF. The DNA for the CDR3 is TGTGCCACCAGCAGAGCTGAGGATTACGGCAATCAGCCCCAGCATTTT.